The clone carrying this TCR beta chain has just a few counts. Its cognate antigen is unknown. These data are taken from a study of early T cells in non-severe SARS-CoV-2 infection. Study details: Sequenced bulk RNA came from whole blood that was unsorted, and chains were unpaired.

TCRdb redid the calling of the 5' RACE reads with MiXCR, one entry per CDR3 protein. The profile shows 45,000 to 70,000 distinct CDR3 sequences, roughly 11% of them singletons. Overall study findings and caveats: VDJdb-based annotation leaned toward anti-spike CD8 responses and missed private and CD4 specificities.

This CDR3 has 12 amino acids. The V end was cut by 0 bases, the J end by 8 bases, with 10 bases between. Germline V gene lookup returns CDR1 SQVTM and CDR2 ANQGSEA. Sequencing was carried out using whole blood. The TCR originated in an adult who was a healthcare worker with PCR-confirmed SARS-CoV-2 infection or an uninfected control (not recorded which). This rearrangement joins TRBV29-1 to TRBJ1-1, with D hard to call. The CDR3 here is CSVEDVGGEAFF. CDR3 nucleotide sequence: TGCAGCGTTGAAGATGTCGGAGGCGAAGCTTTCTTT.